The 2 T cell receptor beta chains below were found in one sample sequenced in a study of lung T cells in sarcoidosis with Löfgren's syndrome. TCRdb redid the calling of the reads with MiXCR, one entry per CDR3 protein. This table has tens of thousands of distinct CDR3 sequences, roughly 20% appearing once. Source material: CD4+ T cells from PBMCs. These receptors all come from a human donor with sarcoidosis (Löfgren's syndrome or another form), or a control subject (not recorded which).

V usage is TRBV28 and J usage is TRBJ1-2; D is uncertain. Germline V lookup: CDR1 MDHEN, CDR2 SYDVKM. Trimming took off 3 bases at V and 2 bases at J, with 7 bases between the two ends. CDR3 length: 13 residues. The CDR3 loop is CASSLETNYGYTF. As DNA, the CDR3 is TGTGCCAGCAGTTTGGAGACGAACTATGGCTACACCTTC.

In the case of this clonotype: This could be a read error, since a much larger clone is one nucleotide away. The rearrangement joins TRBV28 to TRBJ2-7; D tentatively reads TRBD1 or TRBD2 (6 bases each). Germline V gives CDR1 MDHEN, CDR2 SYDVKM. The CDR3 consists of 14 residues. The CDR3 region has the DNA TGTGCCGGCAATGGGGGGACACACCACTACGAGCAGTGCTTC. It translates to CAGNGGTHHYEQCF.